This TCR beta chain appears in the sequencing data of a study of blood T cells in healthy people across ages. It was with a sample-barcoded 5' primer and a J-beta primer mix that a second PCR of roughly 7 to 12 cycles was run. Via MiXCR, TCRdb re-called the 5' RACE reads, giving one row per CDR3 protein. In the table there are roughly 500,000 distinct CDR3 sequences, approximately 25% of which are singletons. The CDR3 contains 15 residues. The ends were cut back, 0 bases at V and 0 bases at J, with 8 bases in the middle. CDR1 is SGHDN, CDR2 FVKESK, per germline. Sequencing was performed on blood. The chain carries TRBV14 and TRBJ2-5; no clear D. This receptor was obtained from a woman between 65 and 79 years old in good health. The CDR3: CASSQDRGYQETQYF. The CDR3 nucleotides are TGTGCCAGCAGCCAAGATCGCGGCTACCAAGAGACCCAGTACTTC.